The T cell receptor beta chain under discussion was sequenced for a study of molecular identifiers for immune sequencing clone quantification. Using its own MiXCR run on the PCR reads, TCRdb lists one record per CDR3 protein. The sample contains roughly 90,000 distinct CDR3 sequences, 15% to 20% of which appear only once. This clonotype came up many times. The antigen is undetermined. Study-wide points: Clonotypes topping 20 RNA copies carried over 98% of effector molecules but under 1% of naive ones.

V lost 4 bases and J lost 2, with 14 bases in between. Germline values: CDR1 MNHEY, CDR2 SMNVEV (reference sequence). The CDR3 has 15 amino acids. V usage is TRBV27 and J usage is TRBJ1-1, with TRBD1 as a possible D gene (5 bases). The source material was naive CD8+ T cells from blood, with Jurkat cell RNA spiked in. The subset: FACS-sorted CD8+CD4-CCR7+CD45RA+ naive T cells. The sequence was collected from a human donor in good health. Some libraries in this study had Jurkat cell RNA spiked in. The CDR3 sequence: CASSSPTGGNTEAFF. DNA of the CDR3: TGTGCCAGCAGTTCTCCCACGGGGGGAAACACTGAAGCTTTCTTT.